A selection of T cell receptor beta chains follows, all from one sample in a study of Graves' ophthalmopathy and Graves' hyperthyroidism. One entry per CDR3 protein results from TCRdb running MiXCR on the multiplex PCR reads. The profile shows around 400,000 distinct CDR3 sequences, roughly 18% of them singletons. The sample consisted of peripheral blood. Receptors originate from a woman aged 18-29 years with Graves' ophthalmopathy. The conserved cysteine and the conserved F or W are not part of the CDR3 here.

>TRBV24-1
ATSEDRRNEQY
>TRBV7-8
ASSLGRRWGNQPQH
>TRBV11-2
ASSRMVGGTGELF
>TRBV20-1
SARRQYSYEQY
>TRBV5-1
ASSLSTGHTEAF
>TRBV27
ASSLTRDSTYEQY
>TRBV11-1
ASSWGGNLGTEAF
>TRBV12-3/TRBV12-4
ASSPTGPNTGELF
>TRBV6-2/TRBV6-3
ASTPEGGRGYGYT
>TRBV28
ASRPDREQETQY
>TRBV5-1
ASSLYRASTGELF
>TRBV11-2
ASSFYAGTIGYEQY
>TRBV11-2
ASGKSLGTGELF
>TRBV3-1
ASSHWRSSSYEQY
>TRBV6-4
ASSVPKGQVSSGANVLT
>TRBV27
ASSHLGGTYYEQY
>TRBV4-2
ASSQEAGGTVGETQY
>TRBV11-2
ASSLDLNTEAF
>TRBV18
ASSPGDRGFAEAF
>TRBV12-3/TRBV12-4
ASNFVRDRGKEALPGQPQH